Many counts were recorded for the clone carrying this T cell receptor (beta chain). The data stem from a study of human T cells and chemical hapten exposure. As to time point: pre-sensitization, week 0. Described treatment: therapeutic diphenylcyclopropenone sensitization with weekly scalp DPC. The germline V and J ends were trimmed by 5 bases and 9 bases, with 14 bases remaining between them. This CDR3 contains 13 residues. CDR1 is MNHEY, CDR2 SVGAGI, per germline. MiXCR was run by TCRdb on the RACE reads, yielding one entry per CDR3 protein. The sample lists a few hundred thousand distinct CDR3 sequences; approximately 8.6% were seen once.

The sequenced sample was whole blood, obtained in connection with sensitization to the hapten diphenylcyclopropenone (DPC). This receptor was taken from a woman in her thirties or forties with alopecia areata. Some clones in this sample may be carry-over from other donors' samples. The J gene is TRBJ1-5, the V gene TRBV6-5; D not resolved. CDR3 region: CASSGGSGVPQHF. CDR3 bases: TGTGCCAGCAGTGGCGGCTCCGGGGTGCCCCAGCATTTT.